What follows is one T cell receptor beta chain and its context. This entry comes from a study of blood T cell repertoires in COVID-19. The CDR3 sequence is 14 residues long. Per germline, CDR1 LGHDT and CDR2 YNNKEL (reference sequence). With 2 bases removed from V and 6 bases from J, the gap between germline ends came to 12 bases. In the study's own analysis: Quantification of nucleated cells was approximated via reference gene primer amplification. Repertoires were generated with immunoSEQ multiplex PCR, while TCRdb's copy carries only in-frame clones and drops some. Clonal size and the V and J genes are those of that table, whereas D and trimming came from the DNA. Among approximately 250,000 clones listed, around 90% were seen once.

The sequence came from a woman aged 40-49 years who had been exposed to COVID-19. This sequence joins TRBV3-1 (or the pseudogene TRBV3-2) and TRBJ2-3; TRBD2 might be the D (5 bases). The sample taken for sequencing was PBMCs or T cells enriched from blood (not recorded which). The DNA for the CDR3 is TGTGCCAGCAGCCAATCCGAGGGTCGGGATACGCAGTATTTT. Protein sequence: CASSQSEGRDTQYF.